The 29 T cell receptor beta chains in this list originate from one sample, sequenced in a study of blood T cell repertoires in COVID-19. Repertoires were generated with immunoSEQ multiplex PCR, while TCRdb's copy carries only in-frame clones and drops some. The top ten hold approximately 12% of the sample, which has roughly 50,000 clones, roughly 86% seen once. Material: peripheral blood. The receptors here all came from a man in his sixties or seventies with active COVID-19.

The chain uses TRBV5-1 and TRBJ2-7; a possible D gene is TRBD1 (5 bases). This CDR3 has 16 residues. V lost 0 bases, J lost 1 base, and 14 bases lay in between. From germline, CDR1 is SGHRS and CDR2 YFSETQ. The CDR3 region is CASSLGGRVGSYEQYF. CDR3 sequence (DNA): TGCGCCAGCAGCTTGGGGGGCAGGGTGGGTTCCTACGAGCAGTACTTC.

J is TRBJ2-3 and V is TRBV19, with 7 bases aligning to TRBD2. The CDR3 is 16 residues long. Germline assignment: CDR1 LNHDA and CDR2 SQIVND (reference sequence). The V segment lost 7 bases and the J segment 0 bases; nucleotides outside the gene matches: 10. CDR3 in DNA: TGTGCCAGTACCGCGGGACTAACAACTAGCACAGATACGCAGTATTTT. Translated, it gives CASTAGLTTSTDTQYF. Looking up the rest from reference TRBV19 and TRBJ2-3 gives the full variable domain: DGGITQSPKYLFRKEGQNVTLSCEQNLNHDAMYWYRQDPGQGLRLIYYSQIVNDFQKGDIAEGYSVSREKKESFPLTVTSAQKNPTAFYLCASTAGLTTSTDTQYFGPGTRLTVL.

Remarks on this clone: It is unclear where the CDR3 begins or ends on the DNA, so no DNA is shown, and the CDR3 is as TCRdb lists it. This CDR3 is CASILGSSYNEQFF. V usage is TRBV2 and J usage is TRBJ2-1; the table's D gene call, TRBD2, was not cross checked with the DNA. Germline CDR1 is SNHLY and CDR2 is FYNNEI. Both ends counted, the CDR3 spans 14 residues.

This sequence joins TRBV4-3 and TRBJ1-1; no definite D call. Trimming took 4 bases from V and 2 from J, leaving 11 bases between them. Germline V gene sequence: CDR1 LGHNA, CDR2 YSLEER. The CDR3 is 14 residues long. The CDR3 reads CASSPEAANTEAFF. CDR3 sequence (DNA): TGCGCCAGCAGCCCCGAGGCGGCTAACACTGAAGCTTTCTTT.

The chain recombines TRBV30 with TRBJ2-3, with D maybe TRBD1 (5 bases). V lost 4 bases to trimming and J lost 2 bases, with 7 bases between them. Germline CDR1 reads GTSNPN; CDR2 reads SVGIG (reference sequence). CDR3 size: 12 residues. The CDR3 coding sequence is TGTGCCTGGAAGGGGTCCACAGATACGCAGTATTTT. This encodes CAWKGSTDTQYF.

This chain links TRBV6-5 with TRBJ1-1; tentative D call: TRBD1 (5 bases). CDR1 and CDR2 (germline): MNHEY, SVGAGI. V lost 5 bases to trimming and J lost 5 bases, with 9 bases between them. This CDR3 has 12 residues. CDR3 nucleotides: TGTGCCAGCAGTCCCGGGGGGACTGAAGCTTTCTTT. Its protein is CASSPGGTEAFF.

This sequence joins TRBV5-1 and TRBJ2-7; no firm D call. Germline CDR1 SGHRS, CDR2 YFSETQ. The CDR3 has 17 amino acids. The ends were cut back, 0 bases at V and 3 bases at J, with 19 bases in the middle. Written as DNA, the CDR3 is TGCGCCAGCAGCTTGGGGCCGCCGGAGACCCTGGGCTACGAGCAGTACTTC. Its translation is CASSLGPPETLGYEQYF.

This rearrangement joins TRBV5-1 to TRBJ1-1, with D unresolved. From germline, CDR1 is SGHRS and CDR2 YFSETQ. Trimming took off 4 bases at V and 4 bases at J, with 17 bases between the two ends. The CDR3 loop spans 15 amino acids. CDR3 bases: TGCGCCAGCAGCCCGCATTCCGATTTTAGCACTGAAGCTTTCTTT. Translating it yields CASSPHSDFSTEAFF.

The V gene is TRBV7-9, the J gene TRBJ2-7; TRBD1 matches 8 bases. The trim removed 5 bases at V and 3 bases at J, leaving 6 bases unmatched. This CDR3 has 14 amino acids. CDR1 and CDR2 (germline): SEHNR, FQNEAQ (reference sequence). The CDR3 region is CASSPQQGGYEQYF. In nucleotides, the CDR3 is TGTGCCAGCAGCCCACAACAGGGGGGCTACGAGCAGTACTTC.

The genes are TRBV3-1 (or the pseudogene TRBV3-2) and TRBJ2-5; 10 bases are shared with TRBD2. The CDR3 extends over 17 amino acids. Germline V gene sequence: CDR1 LGHDT, CDR2 YNNKEL (reference sequence). With 3 bases clipped from V and 5 bases from J, the junction kept 12 bases outside the gene matches. CDR3 sequence reads: CASSHDFSGGRGETQYF. CDR3 nucleotides: TGTGCCAGCAGCCATGACTTTAGCGGGGGGCGTGGGGAGACCCAGTACTTC.

The gene calls are TRBV5-1 and TRBJ1-1, with 7 bases identical to TRBD1. J was trimmed by 0 bases and V by 4 bases; bases with no gene match: 6. The CDR3 contains 15 residues. Germline CDR1 reads SGHRS; CDR2 reads YFSETQ. CDR3: CASSLPDRMNTEAFF. The CDR3 DNA sequence: TGCGCCAGCAGCCTCCCGGACAGGATGAACACTGAAGCTTTCTTT.

CDR3 sequence: CASSPRTSGVGEQFF. The DNA for the CDR3 is TGCGCCAGCAGCCCCCGGACTAGCGGGGTAGGTGAGCAGTTCTTC. The V and J genes are TRBV5-1 and TRBJ2-1; 12 bases fit TRBD2. The ends lost 4 bases at V and 9 bases at J; junction bases unmatched: 8. The CDR3 is 15 amino acids. Germline-derived CDR1 and CDR2 are SGHRS and YFSETQ.

The rearrangement links TRBV6-5 to TRBJ1-3; D gene uncertain. Trimming stripped 5 bases from V and 0 bases from J, with 8 bases between. CDR1 and CDR2 from the germline V gene are MNHEY and SVGAGI. The CDR3 extends over 14 amino acids. This chain's CDR3 is CASSRGFSGNTIYF. As DNA, the CDR3 is TGTGCCAGCAGTCGGGGTTTCTCTGGAAACACCATATATTTT.

This clone came up a few times. The rearrangement links TRBV6-1 to TRBJ2-1; D gene uncertain. This CDR3 has 16 residues. The V gene's germline CDR1 is MNHNS and CDR2 SASEGT. V was pared by 0 bases and J by 5 bases, with 14 bases between. The CDR3: CASSEAVMRLHNEQFF. In DNA form, the CDR3 reads TGTGCCAGCAGTGAAGCTGTAATGAGGCTACACAATGAGCAGTTCTTC.

The chain employs TRBV19 and TRBJ2-7; D is possibly TRBD2 (5 bases). The CDR3 totals 16 residues. The V and J ends lost 3 bases and 2 bases respectively, with 17 bases between them. Germline V gene lookup returns CDR1 LNHDA and CDR2 SQIVND (reference sequence). CDR3 DNA: TGTGCCAGTAGTATGGTGGCTTTCGGGGTAACCTACGAGCAGTACTTC. Translated, it gives CASSMVAFGVTYEQYF.

This clone was counted only a few times. CDR3 DNA sequence: TGCGCCAGCAGCCAAGATCGGGGGCGGGGGAACAATCAGCCCCAGCATTTT. Protein: CASSQDRGRGNNQPQHF. This chain uses TRBV4-3 with TRBJ1-5; D is perhaps TRBD1 (6 bases). The V gene's germline CDR1 is LGHNA and CDR2 YSLEER. The V end lost 0 bases, the J end lost 3 bases, and 15 bases lay between the germline ends. The CDR3 runs 17 residues.

CDR3 DNA sequence: TGTGCCAGCAGCTTAAGAGCGGGGCCCTTGGGGGAGCAGTTCTTC. It is translated as CASSLRAGPLGEQFF. The V call is TRBV7-9, the J call TRBJ2-1; 7 bases fit TRBD2. The CDR3 loop spans 15 amino acids. CDR1 is SEHNR, CDR2 FQNEAQ, per germline (reference sequence). J lost 10 bases, V lost 2 bases, and 11 bases had no gene match.

This sequence joins TRBV4-3 and TRBJ1-2; D is unclear. V lost 0 bases and J 5 bases, leaving 7 bases between the germline ends. The CDR3 spans 13 residues. Germline V gives CDR1 LGHNA, CDR2 YSLEER. CDR3 sequence: CASSQDLTYGYTF. CDR3 sequence (DNA): TGCGCCAGCAGCCAAGATCTTACTTATGGCTACACCTTC.

This chain uses TRBV3-1 (or the pseudogene TRBV3-2) with TRBJ2-7; D uncertain. Germline V gene sequence: CDR1 LGHDT, CDR2 YNNKEL (reference sequence). The CDR3 extends over 12 amino acids. The V end was cut by 1 base, the J end by 3 bases, with 4 bases between. The CDR3 region is CASSQANYEQYF. The CDR3, as DNA: TGTGCCAGCAGCCAAGCCAACTACGAGCAGTACTTC.

The gene calls are TRBV7-2 and TRBJ1-4; TRBD1 matches at 8 bases. Per germline, CDR1 SGHTA and CDR2 FQGNSA. The ends lost 5 bases at V and 5 bases at J; junction bases unmatched: 7. The CDR3 length is 15 residues. CDR3: CASSTQGASNEKLFF. The CDR3 region has the DNA TGTGCCAGCAGCACCCAGGGGGCCTCCAATGAAAAACTGTTTTTT.

The gene calls are TRBV7-2 and TRBJ2-1; tentatively, D is TRBD2 (5 bases). Trimming removed 6 bases from V and 1 base from J, with 13 bases in between. The length of the CDR3 is 15 residues. Germline V gene data show CDR1 as SGHTA and CDR2 as FQGNSA. The CDR3 protein is CASRKSVASYNEQFF. DNA for the CDR3: TGTGCCAGCAGGAAAAGCGTAGCGTCCTACAATGAGCAGTTCTTC.

This sequence joins TRBV30 and TRBJ2-1; 8 bases fit TRBD2. This CDR3 has 14 amino acids. Germline CDR1 reads GTSNPN; CDR2 reads SVGIG (reference sequence). With V trimmed by 0 bases and J by 9 bases, 7 bases remained unmatched. The DNA of the CDR3 is TGTGCCTGGAGTGTACTAGCGGCCACCGGTGAGCAGTTCTTC. Protein sequence: CAWSVLAATGEQFF.

This rearrangement joins TRBV5-1 to TRBJ2-7; 12 nucleotides align to TRBD1. This CDR3 spans 14 amino acids. V lost 4 bases to trimming and J lost 7 bases; unmatched junction nucleotides: 6. Looked up from germline, CDR1 is SGHRS and CDR2 is YFSETQ. In DNA form, the CDR3 reads TGCGCCAGCAGCGGCGGGACAGGGGGCCAAGAGCAGTACTTC. Translated: CASSGGTGGQEQYF.

This rearrangement joins TRBV5-1 to TRBJ1-6; possibly TRBD1 for D (5 bases). The V gene's germline CDR1 is SGHRS and CDR2 YFSETQ. CDR3 length: 17 amino acids. V shed 1 base and J shed 7 bases, with 18 bases lying between them. The CDR3 sequence: CASSLWDLGVRNSPLHF. The CDR3 bases are TGCGCCAGCAGCTTGTGGGACTTGGGGGTTCGAAATTCACCCCTCCACTTT.

V is TRBV7-2 and J is TRBJ2-5; 10 bases align to TRBD1. Germline assignment: CDR1 SGHTA and CDR2 FQGNSA. The trim removed 5 bases at V and 5 bases at J, leaving 8 bases unmatched. The CDR3 totals 15 residues. The CDR3 bases are TGTGCCAGCAGCCCCCCGGGACAGGGGAAGGAGACCCAGTACTTC. The encoded protein is CASSPPGQGKETQYF. The complete variable domain, with remaining parts taken from reference TRBV7-2 and TRBJ2-5, reads GAGVSQSPSNKVTEKGKDVELRCDPISGHTALYWYRQSLGQGLEFLIYFQGNSAPDKSGLPSDRFSAERTGGSVSTLTIQRTQQEDSAVYLCASSPPGQGKETQYFGPGTRLLVL.

The chain has TRBV18 and TRBJ2-7; 9 positions match TRBD1. V shed 5 bases, J shed 6 bases, and the junction held 5 bases outside the gene matches. The CDR3 runs to 13 residues. CDR1 and CDR2 from the germline V gene are KGHSH and LQKENI. The CDR3 region has the DNA TGTGCCAGCTCAGCACAGGGGGCAAGCGAGCAGTACTTC. Translating gives CASSAQGASEQYF.

The chain uses TRBV7-9 and TRBJ1-4; no clear D gene. The germline V gene has CDR1 SEHNR and CDR2 FQNEAQ (reference sequence). V was pared by 2 bases and J by 4 bases, with 23 bases between. The CDR3 is made up of 19 amino acids. The CDR3 nucleotides read TGTGCCAGCAGCTTAAAGTTCGCAGGCCGAGCCCCGAATAATGAAAAACTGTTTTTT. Residues: CASSLKFAGRAPNNEKLFF.

The chain carries TRBV6-5 and TRBJ1-1; D is possibly TRBD1 (5 bases). From germline, CDR1 is MNHEY and CDR2 SVGAGI. The CDR3 is made up of 14 amino acids. V was shortened by 8 bases and J by 5 bases, with 18 bases between the two germline ends. In nucleotides, the CDR3 is TGTGCCAGCTTTGACACCGCCCCAGGGACTGAAGCTTTCTTT. This gives the protein CASFDTAPGTEAFF.

This clone was counted a few times. This sequence joins TRBV24-1 and TRBJ1-2; the match to TRBD1 covers 10 bases. V lost 4 bases to trimming and J lost 4 bases; unmatched junction nucleotides: 8. Per germline, CDR1 KGHDR and CDR2 SFDVKD. The CDR3 length is 16 residues. CDR3 nucleotides: TGTGCCACCAGTGACCCCGGGACAGGGGCGACCTATGGCTACACCTTC. This codes for CATSDPGTGATYGYTF.